The 17 T cell receptor beta chains below all came from one sample that was sequenced in a study of T cell repertoires in cytomegalovirus infection. Their recognized antigens are unknown. TCRdb re-derived calls from the reads in MiXCR, one entry per CDR3 protein. Altogether 7,500 to 9,000 distinct CDR3 sequences are present, roughly 49% being singletons, with the ten largest covering roughly 77%. Sequenced material: PBMCs, sequenced either directly or after in vitro stimulation (not recorded which). The receptors shown here come from a human donor in good health (CMV status not recorded). Some clones in this sample may be carry-over from other donors' samples.

This clonotype has just a few counts. This chain uses TRBV6-5 with TRBJ1-5, with TRBD1 matching over 7 bases. The CDR3 runs 15 residues. Germline V gene data show CDR1 as MNHEY and CDR2 as SVGAGI. This CDR3 is CSTGRLQGTNQPQHF. The CDR3, as DNA: TGTTCCACAGGCCGCCTACAGGGGACCAATCAGCCCCAGCATTTT.

In its sample, this clonotype was seen a few times. The rearrangement joins TRBV11-2 to TRBJ1-1, with TRBD1 matching 8 bases. Germline V CDR1 and CDR2: SGHAT, FQNNGV. The V gene end was trimmed by 3 bases and the J gene end by 5 bases; junction bases not matched to a gene: 8. The CDR3 is 15 amino acids. The CDR3 nucleotides are TGTGCCAGCAGCTTGGCTACAGGGGGTTGGACTGAAGCTTTCTTT. Translated: CASSLATGGWTEAFF.

Of note for this clonotype: This likely comes from a read error, as the CDR3 has no conserved phenylalanine or tryptophan at its end. The chain has TRBV7-2 and TRBJ1-2, with D possibly TRBD1 on 5 matching bases. The V and J ends lost 5 bases and 9 bases respectively, with 34 bases between them. Germline V gene lookup returns CDR1 SGHTA and CDR2 FQGNSA. This CDR3 contains 19 residues. The CDR3 sequence is CASSGGDVTPTVLGSCYTS. CDR3 DNA: TGTGCCAGCAGCGGAGGTGACGTCACTCCGACAGTGTTGGGTAGTTGCTACACCTCC.

J is TRBJ1-1 and V is TRBV12-3 or TRBV12-4; weak D call: TRBD1 (5 bases). V lost 6 bases and J lost 13, with 27 bases in between. This CDR3 contains 15 residues. CDR3 nucleotides: TGTGCCAGCAGCCCCCCGAAAGGGGTTAACACTGACGTTTTCTTT. It is translated as CASSPPKGVNTDVFF.

This clonotype was counted only a few times. The chain uses TRBV12-3 or TRBV12-4 and TRBJ1-1; D may be TRBD1 (6 bases). Trimming removed 6 bases from V and 13 bases from J, with 30 bases in between. The length of the CDR3 is 16 residues. CDR3 in amino acids: CASSLMVSKQGTDDFF. The CDR3 coding sequence is TGTGCCAGCAGCCTCATGGTTTCCAAACAGGGCACTGACGATTTCTTT.

Remarks on this clonotype: Because it lacks the conserved phenylalanine or tryptophan at the end, this CDR3 is likely a read error. The limits of the CDR3 on the DNA are not certain, so only TCRdb's listed CDR3 is given. The chain couples TRBV7-2 to TRBJ1-2; the tabulated D call, TRBD1, remains unverified against the DNA. Inclusive of both ends, the CDR3 amounts to 19 amino acids. Germline lookup yields CDR1 SGHTA and CDR2 FQGNSA. CDR3 sequence reads: CASSLGDVTPTGLGRGYNC.

In its sample, this clonotype was seen a few times. The CDR3, as DNA: TGTGCTAGTGGTTTGGTATCGGTAATAGGGGCCGTCCCCTACCAGGCGCAGTTCTTC. Amino acid sequence: CASGLVSVIGAVPYQAQFF. This rearrangement joins TRBV12-5 to TRBJ2-1, with D perhaps matching TRBD1 (5 bases). V was cut by 0 bases and J by 12 bases, with 30 bases left in between. The CDR3 sequence is 19 residues long. CDR1 is LGHNT and CDR2 is FRNRAP in the germline V gene.

About this clonotype: The junction departs from germline at one end; a sequencing error may be responsible. This chain uses TRBV12-3 or TRBV12-4 with TRBJ1-1; TRBD1 might be the D (6 bases). This CDR3 is built from 16 residues. The CDR3 is CARSLSSSKQGTAAFF. In nucleotides, the CDR3 is TGTGCCCGCAGCCTCAGTTCTTCCAAACAGGGCACTGCAGCTTTCTTT.

This clonotype rates as medium-sized. The J gene is TRBJ1-1, the V gene TRBV7-2; a weak D match, TRBD1 (6 bases). The CDR3 is 15 residues long. V was trimmed by 4 bases and J by 1 base, leaving 13 bases between them. CDR1 is SGHTA and CDR2 is FQGNSA in the germline V gene. The CDR3 loop is CASSSADSQNTEAFF. CDR3 nucleotides: TGTGCCAGCAGCTCGGCGGACAGCCAGAACACTGAAGCTTTCTTT. The full variable domain, its missing parts supplied by reference TRBV7-2 and TRBJ1-1, is GAGVSQSPSNKVTEKGKDVELRCDPISGHTALYWYRQSLGQGLEFLIYFQGNSAPDKSGLPSDRFSAERTGGSVSTLTIQRTQQEDSAVYLCASSSADSQNTEAFFGQGTRLTVV.

Points on this clonotype: The limits of the CDR3 on the DNA are not certain, so only TCRdb's listed CDR3 is given. The chain carries TRBV7-6 and TRBJ2-2. Per germline, CDR1 SGHVS and CDR2 FNYEAQ. The CDR3 is 14 amino acids in total, end residues counted. The CDR3 sequence is CASSVGTGTGELVF.

As to this clonotype: The junction does not match germline at one end; this may be a read error. The rearrangement links TRBV4-1 to TRBJ1-2, with D hard to call. The germline V gene has CDR1 MGHRA and CDR2 YSYEKL. The CDR3 covers 14 residues. The CDR3 sequence: CASSQDRLTVGSTF. For the CDR3, the DNA is TGCGCCAGCAGCCAAGATCGGCTAACGGTGGGCTCCACCTTC.

As for this clonotype: A junction boundary mismatches the germline segment, possibly from a read error. J is TRBJ1-1 and V is TRBV7-2; D not resolved. This CDR3 has 16 residues. The V gene's germline CDR1 is SGHTA and CDR2 FQGNSA. The DNA of the CDR3 is TGTGCCAGGAGCTTAGATTCTAGGTTCTCGAACACTGAAGCTTTATTT. Encoded protein: CARSLDSRFSNTEALF.

Notes on this clonotype: At one end the junction does not follow the germline gene, possibly because of a read error. This sequence joins TRBV7-2 and TRBJ1-2; the match to TRBD1 covers 7 bases. Germline-derived CDR1 and CDR2 are SGHTA and FQGNSA. The CDR3 consists of 19 residues. The CDR3 DNA reads as TGTGCCAGAAGCTTCGGGGACGTCACTACGACAGGGTTTGGTAGTGGCTACACGTTC. This sequence encodes CARSFGDVTTTGFGSGYTF. Full variable domain (missing parts from reference TRBV7-2 and TRBJ1-2): GAGVSQSPSNKVTEKGKDVELRCDPISGHTALYWYRQSLGQGLEFLIYFQGNSAPDKSGLPSDRFSAERTGGSVSTLTIQRTQQEDSAVYLCARSFGDVTTTGFGSGYTFGSGTRLTVV.

Of note for this clonotype: This CDR3 is missing its conserved last phenylalanine or tryptophan, likely due to a read error. The chain links TRBV12-3 or TRBV12-4 to TRBJ2-1, with D possibly matching TRBD2 (5 bases). The CDR3 is made up of 20 amino acids. CDR3 loop: CASSSLILLVGERSYNAQFI. The CDR3 bases are TGTGCCAGCAGCTCCCTAATCCTCCTTGTGGGAGAAAGGTCCTACAATGCGCAGTTCATC.

The table lists this clonotype with a few counts. This sequence joins TRBV5-1 and TRBJ2-1, with TRBD1 matching 10 bases. The CDR3 is 15 residues long. In germline, CDR1 is SGHRS, CDR2 YFSETQ. Trimming removed 4 bases from V and 8 bases from J; junction bases left unmatched: 9. As DNA, the CDR3 is TGCGCCAGCAGCACCGGGACAGGGGATTTAGATGAGCAGTTCTTC. As protein: CASSTGTGDLDEQFF.

J is TRBJ1-5 and V is TRBV5-6; D is uncertain. The germline V and J ends were trimmed by 4 bases and 7 bases, with 18 bases remaining between them. This CDR3 is 15 amino acids long. In germline, CDR1 is SGHDT, CDR2 YYEEEE. The CDR3 DNA follows: TGTGCCAGCAGCGACGGCCCCTCCCCCGGGCAGCCCCAGCATTTT. Amino acids: CASSDGPSPGQPQHF.

V gene TRBV29-1 combines with J gene TRBJ2-2, with D possibly called TRBD1 or TRBD2 (5 bases each). Trimming pared 2 bases from V and 5 bases from J, leaving 21 bases between. Germline lookup yields CDR1 SQVTM and CDR2 ANQGSEA. CDR3 size: 17 residues. The CDR3 DNA sequence: TGCAGCGTTGAACCCTTCGGCCGGGACCCAACGACCGGGGAGCTGTTTTTT. It encodes CSVEPFGRDPTTGELFF.